The 22 T cell receptor beta chains in this list originate from one sample, sequenced in a study of T-cell memory formation after mild COVID-19 (dated by TCRdb to about 2021). To prepare the library, 5' RACE was applied. Sequencing relied on an Illumina NovaSeq 6000. TCRdb took the public reads, trimmed them with fastp at Q25, ran MiXCR for clone calling and kept in-frame beta chains. Records with the same CDR3 protein are collapsed into one entry carrying the most frequent genes and DNA. In all, the sample holds roughly 300,000 distinct CDR3 sequences, and 8% to 10% of those were seen once. The ten most abundant clones make up approximately 22% of the sample. The sample comprised PBMCs or a T cell subset sorted from them (not recorded which). These receptors were obtained from a man between 18 and 35 years old who had mild COVID-19 (a few samples of this study predate the infection). The sample titles of this study are shuffled in the database, so cell type and time point are left out; the donor was told from shared clones.

This clonotype was seen a few times. The chain couples TRBV7-2 to TRBJ2-1; D might be TRBD2 (6 bases). The CDR3 has 15 amino acids. Germline V gives CDR1 SGHTA, CDR2 FQGNSA. V lost 7 bases to trimming and J lost 2 bases, with 15 bases between them. DNA of the CDR3: TGTGCCAGCACTCAGGAGGGTACCCCCTACAATGAGCAGTTCTTC. Translating it yields CASTQEGTPYNEQFF.

This clonotype was observed at least ten times. The V and J genes are TRBV3-1 and TRBJ2-3, with D perhaps TRBD1 (6 bases). V lost 6 bases to trimming and J lost 2 bases, with 12 bases between them. The CDR3 covers 14 residues. Germline V lookup: CDR1 LGHDT, CDR2 YNNKEL (reference sequence). This CDR3 is CASSLRGFTDTQYF. CDR3 bases: TGTGCCAGCAGTCTTAGGGGGTTCACAGATACGCAGTATTTT.

This clonotype showed up many times. V is TRBV4-1 and J is TRBJ2-3, with a weak D call TRBD1 (6 bases). V shed 0 bases and J shed 5 bases, with 18 bases lying between them. In germline, CDR1 is MGHRA, CDR2 YSYEKL. The CDR3 loop spans 17 amino acids. CDR3 sequence: CASSQDQGPPTKDTQYF. DNA for the CDR3: TGCGCCAGCAGCCAAGATCAGGGGCCTCCGACAAAAGATACGCAGTATTTT.

This chain joins TRBV28 and TRBJ2-1, with 7 bases that match TRBD2. The CDR3 is 15 amino acids. From germline, CDR1 is MDHEN and CDR2 SYDVKM. The V gene end was trimmed by 6 bases and the J gene end by 1 base; junction bases not matched to a gene: 6. The CDR3 DNA reads TGTGCCAGCAGCATCAGCGGGGAATCCTACAATGAGCAGTTCTTC. It specifies CASSISGESYNEQFF.

The chain employs TRBV28 and TRBJ2-3; either TRBD1 or TRBD2 may fit D (6 bases each). Germline CDR1 reads MDHEN; CDR2 reads SYDVKM. V lost 3 bases to trimming and J lost 6 bases, with 25 bases between them. The CDR3 consists of 18 residues. This chain's CDR3 is CASSLGGRWGAQTDTQYF. The CDR3 DNA is TGTGCCAGCAGTTTGGGGGGACGGTGGGGGGCACAGACGGATACGCAGTATTTT.

The chain recombines TRBV4-3 with TRBJ2-3, with D perhaps TRBD2 (6 bases). CDR1 LGHNA and CDR2 YSLEER come from the germline V gene. V was clipped by 1 base and J by 0 bases, with 11 bases between them. The CDR3 sequence is 16 residues long. The CDR3 protein is CASSQAGGASTDTQYF. CDR3 nucleotide sequence: TGCGCCAGCAGCCAAGCTGGAGGGGCGAGCACAGATACGCAGTATTTT.

This sequence joins TRBV20-1 and TRBJ1-3, with no clear D. The CDR3 extends over 14 amino acids. V shed 3 bases and J shed 2 bases, with 11 bases lying between them. Looked up from germline, CDR1 is DFQATT and CDR2 is SNEGSKA (reference sequence). The CDR3 region has the DNA TGCAGTGCTAGGTCCGCCGGGGCTGGAAACACCATATATTTT. Its translation is CSARSAGAGNTIYF.

The chain uses TRBV4-3 and TRBJ2-2; D may be TRBD1 (7 bases). The CDR3 extends over 15 amino acids. CDR1 and CDR2 (germline): LGHNA, YSLEER. The V end lost 0 bases, the J end lost 6 bases, and 11 bases lay between the germline ends. CDR3 coding DNA: TGCGCCAGCAGCCAAGATAGCAGGGGGGCCGGGGAGCTGTTTTTT. Translated, it gives CASSQDSRGAGELFF.

There are many counts of this clonotype. J is TRBJ2-3 and V is TRBV18; D is undetermined. Germline V CDR1 and CDR2: KGHSH, LQKENI. There are 14 residues in the CDR3. V was trimmed by 1 base and J by 4 bases, leaving 9 bases between them. The CDR3 is CASSPQHGSDTQYF. CDR3 bases: TGTGCCAGCTCACCACAACATGGATCAGATACGCAGTATTTT. The full variable domain, its missing parts supplied by reference TRBV18 and TRBJ2-3, is NAGVMQNPRHLVRRRGQEARLRCSPMKGHSHVYWYRQLPEEGLKFMVYLQKENIIDESGMPKERFSAEFPKEGPSILRIQQVVRGDSAAYFCASSPQHGSDTQYFGPGTRLTVL.

This clonotype was seen more than once but under ten times. The chain uses TRBV12-3 or TRBV12-4 and TRBJ1-2; no definite D call. Trimming removed 4 bases from V and 6 bases from J, with 18 bases in between. The CDR3 extends over 15 amino acids. The CDR3 bases are TGTGCCAGCAGTTCCTCGAGGACGGTTGAAGATGGCTACACCTTC. Its protein is CASSSSRTVEDGYTF.

This clonotype turned up a few times. The rearrangement joins TRBV6-1 to TRBJ2-5; 8 bases are shared with TRBD2. CDR1 is MNHNS and CDR2 is SASEGT in the germline V gene. This CDR3 is built from 15 residues. Unmatched junction bases numbered 9, after V lost 2 bases and J lost 7 bases. The CDR3 is CASSERAGAPRTQYF. The CDR3 coding sequence is TGTGCCAGCAGTGAAAGAGCGGGGGCCCCGCGGACCCAGTACTTC.

This clonotype was observed a handful of times. The CDR3 sequence: CASSPAGQGGNEQYF. In nucleotides, the CDR3 is TGTGCCAGCTCACCCGCCGGACAGGGAGGTAACGAGCAGTACTTC. V is TRBV18 and J is TRBJ2-7, with 8 nucleotides matching TRBD1. With V trimmed by 3 bases and J by 5 bases, 9 bases remained unmatched. Germline loops: CDR1 KGHSH, CDR2 LQKENI. The CDR3 covers 15 residues.

This rearrangement joins TRBV7-2 to TRBJ2-3, with 15 bases lining up with TRBD2. V gave up 5 bases and J gave up 0 bases; unmatched junction bases: 9. CDR3 length equals 19 residues. The germline gives CDR1 SGHTA, CDR2 FQGNSA. CDR3 in amino acids: CASSPRTSGGAKSTDTQYF. CDR3 DNA: TGTGCCAGCAGCCCCCGGACTAGCGGGGGGGCTAAGAGCACAGATACGCAGTATTTT.

This clonotype was counted between two and nine times. This rearrangement joins TRBV18 to TRBJ2-5, with 8 bases lining up with TRBD2. Germline trimming cut 3 bases from V and 3 bases from J; bases unmatched to any gene: 3. The CDR3 spans 14 residues. Germline assignment: CDR1 KGHSH and CDR2 LQKENI. CDR3 in amino acids: CASSPPGLEETQYF. CDR3 bases: TGTGCCAGCTCACCTCCGGGACTAGAAGAGACCCAGTACTTC.

This clonotype was observed many times. CDR3 in DNA: TGTGCCAGCAGCTTGGCCCGGGACACCTACGAGCAGTACGTC. Encoded protein: CASSLARDTYEQYV. The chain employs TRBV5-4 and TRBJ2-7; D may be TRBD1 (6 bases). V was shortened by 0 bases and J by 2 bases, with 9 bases between the two germline ends. Germline V gene sequence: CDR1 SGHNT, CDR2 YYREEE (reference sequence). The CDR3 sequence is 14 residues long.

This clonotype was detected only a few times. The chain couples TRBV7-6 to TRBJ2-5; TRBD2 matches 8 bases. J lost 6 bases, V lost 5 bases, and 11 bases had no gene match. The CDR3 runs 15 residues. The germline CDR1 and CDR2 sequences are SGHVS and FNYEAQ. The CDR3 nucleotides read TGTGCCAGCAGCGCCAGCCGGGGGGGCATCCAGACCCAGTACTTC. It codes for CASSASRGGIQTQYF.

The chain links TRBV6-2 or TRBV6-3 to TRBJ2-3; D is undetermined. This CDR3 has 14 amino acids. V was shortened by 0 bases and J by 4 bases, with 8 bases between the two germline ends. Germline CDR1 reads MNHEY; CDR2 reads SVGEGT. In nucleotides, the CDR3 is TGTGCCAGCAGTTACTCGACGATCGCAGATACGCAGTATTTT. This gives the protein CASSYSTIADTQYF.

This clonotype was detected many times. The chain uses TRBV7-9 and TRBJ1-4; a possible D gene is TRBD1 (5 bases). Germline CDR1 and CDR2: SEHNR and FQNEAQ (reference sequence). The V and J ends lost 5 bases and 7 bases respectively, with 8 bases between them. CDR3 length: 12 residues. The CDR3 reads CASSGTAEKLFF. CDR3 DNA sequence: TGTGCCAGCAGCGGGACTGCTGAAAAACTGTTTTTT.

This clonotype appeared a few times. This chain links TRBV20-1 with TRBJ1-2, with TRBD1 identical over 10 bases. Trimming took 2 bases from V and 4 from J; bases not matched to a gene: 4. Germline-derived CDR1 and CDR2 are DFQATT and SNEGSKA (reference sequence). The CDR3 spans 14 residues. The CDR3 bases are TGCAGTGCTAGACAGACAGGGGGCTTCTATGGCTACACCTTC. Protein product: CSARQTGGFYGYTF.

This clonotype has only a few counts. The chain joins TRBV7-9 to TRBJ1-1, with D hard to call. Germline V lookup: CDR1 SEHNR, CDR2 FQNEAQ (reference sequence). V was clipped by 3 bases and J by 5 bases, with 16 bases between them. This CDR3 is 15 amino acids long. CDR3 in amino acids: CASSFTGGWKTEAFF. CDR3 nucleotides: TGTGCCAGCAGCTTCACCGGTGGGTGGAAAACTGAAGCTTTCTTT.

This clonotype was seen more than once but under ten times. The chain employs TRBV7-3 and TRBJ2-2; TRBD1 matches at 9 bases. The junction had 10 bases not matched to a gene; V was cut back by 5 bases and J by 6 bases. The length of the CDR3 is 16 residues. Germline CDR1 is SGHTA and CDR2 is FQGTGA. The CDR3 DNA reads TGTGCCAGCAGCAAAACAGGGGGCAGGGGACCCGGGGAGCTGTTTTTT. It is translated as CASSKTGGRGPGELFF. The complete variable domain, with remaining parts taken from reference TRBV7-3 and TRBJ2-2, reads GAGVSQTPSNKVTEKGKYVELRCDPISGHTALYWYRQSLGQGPEFLIYFQGTGAADDSGLPNDRFFAVRPEGSVSTLKIQRTERGDSAVYLCASSKTGGRGPGELFFGEGSRLTVL.

This clonotype was detected many times. This chain uses TRBV11-2 with TRBJ2-7; D call uncertain. Trimming shortened V by 7 bases and J by 0 bases, and 19 bases separated the two germline ends. Germline V CDR1 and CDR2: SGHAT, FQNNGV. The CDR3 sequence is 16 residues long. The CDR3 bases are TGTGCCAGCACCTCAATCGGACGGGTCAACTCCTACGAGCAGTACTTC. Translating gives CASTSIGRVNSYEQYF.